This is a list of T cell receptor beta chains from one sample in a study of T cell repertoires in cytomegalovirus infection. TCRdb reprocessed the reads via MiXCR and lists one record per CDR3 protein. The sample consists of 650,000 to 900,000 distinct CDR3 sequences, 29% of them appearing once. These receptors' antigens are unknown. The sample consisted of cultured CD8+ T cells from PBMCs, taken from culture after CMV antigen stimulation. These receptors all stem from a human donor in good health (CMV status not recorded). Some clones in this sample may be carry-over from other donors' samples. The CDR3 runs from the conserved cysteine through the conserved F or W. The D gene is left open where the match is weak. A row's size may be missing; if present it is once, few, many or a size class.

D gene	J gene	V gene	clone size	CDR3 protein	CDR3 DNA
NA	TRBJ1-1	TRBV10-3	few	CATHRKGANTEAFF	TGTGCCACCCATCGCAAAGGGGCGAACACTGAAGCTTTCTTT
NA	TRBJ1-2	TRBV25-1	few	CASSERLEGWVNGYTF	TGTGCCAGCAGTGAAAGGTTGGAGGGGTGGGTTAATGGCTACACCTTC
NA	TRBJ1-2	TRBV29-1	NA	CSVEDAGSPNYGYTF	TGCAGCGTTGAAGATGCCGGGTCACCCAACTATGGCTACACCTTC
NA	TRBJ1-1	TRBV7-3	many	CASSLRSKGTEAFF	TGTGCCAGCAGCTTACGGTCCAAGGGCACTGAAGCTTTCTTT
TRBD1	TRBJ1-5	TRBV15	NA	CATSTSRGLNQPQHF	TGTGCCACCAGCACTAGCAGGGGGTTAAATCAGCCCCAGCATTTT
NA	TRBJ2-2	TRBV19	few	CASRQRQADTGELFF	TGTGCCAGTAGACAGAGACAGGCTGACACCGGGGAGCTGTTTTTT
TRBD1	TRBJ1-1	TRBV5-1	NA	CASSSVGTENEAFF	TGCGCCAGCAGCTCCGTAGGGACAGAAAATGAAGCTTTCTTT
NA	TRBJ1-1	TRBV10-2	NA	CASRLDGPNTEAFF	TGCGCCAGCAGACTAGACGGCCCGAACACTGAAGCTTTCTTT
NA	TRBJ2-1	TRBV29-1	once	CSAPGRGGEQFF	TGCAGCGCTCCCGGACGGGGCGGTGAGCAGTTCTTC
TRBD1	TRBJ1-5	TRBV27	NA	CASSSTGTGQPQHF	TGTGCCAGCAGCTCGACAGGGACCGGACAGCCCCAGCATTTT
TRBD1	TRBJ2-1	TRBV27	few	CASSLSPTGYNEQFF	TGTGCCAGCAGTTTATCACCGACAGGGTACAATGAGCAGTTCTTC
NA	TRBJ2-7	TRBV6-5	once	CASTYRDCEQYF	TGTGCCAGCACCTACAGGGATTGCGAGCAGTACTTC
TRBD1	TRBJ2-7	TRBV7-6	NA	CASSLLGGTGDEQYF	TGTGCCAGCAGCTTATTAGGGGGGACAGGGGACGAGCAGTACTTC
NA	TRBJ2-7	TRBV12-5	NA	CASGNTYEQYF	TGTGCTAGTGGTAACACCTACGAGCAGTACTTC
NA	TRBJ2-2	TRBV29-1	NA	CSVEEQANTGELFF	TGCAGCGTTGAAGAACAGGCGAACACCGGGGAGCTGTTTTTT
NA	TRBJ2-2	TRBV7-9	NA	CASREPGQLLELNTGELFF	TGTGCCAGCAGAGAGCCGGGACAATTATTGGAGTTGAACACCGGGGAGCTGTTTTTT
NA	TRBJ1-2	TRBV12-3/TRBV12-4	NA	CASSTGRDGYTF	TGTGCCAGCAGTACGGGGAGGGATGGCTACACCTTC
TRBD1	TRBJ1-1	TRBV14	NA	CASSQERDRGTEAFF	TGTGCCAGCAGCCAAGAACGGGACAGGGGCACTGAAGCTTTCTTT
TRBD2	TRBJ2-1	TRBV19	few	CASSIGRTSGVDPNYNEQFF	TGTGCCAGTAGTATAGGTCGCACTAGCGGGGTCGACCCCAACTACAATGAGCAGTTCTTC
TRBD1	TRBJ2-2	TRBV7-9	NA	CASSGTGVNGELFF	TGTGCCAGCTCGGGGACAGGAGTGAACGGGGAGCTGTTTTTT
NA	TRBJ1-5	TRBV19	NA	CASTQQQGDRLGQPQHF	TGTGCCAGTACCCAGCAGCAGGGAGATAGGTTGGGTCAGCCCCAGCATTTT
TRBD2	TRBJ2-5	TRBV5-1	many	CASSDSGTSRREAQYF	TGCGCCAGCAGTGACAGCGGGACTTCACGAAGGGAGGCCCAGTACTTC
NA	TRBJ2-1	TRBV6-6	NA	CASRPLAEGPYNEQFF	TGTGCCAGCAGGCCCTTAGCGGAGGGGCCTTACAATGAGCAGTTCTTC
TRBD2	TRBJ2-1	TRBV7-6	once	CASPTQAGAREQFF	TGTGCCAGCCCCACCCAAGCGGGGGCGCGCGAGCAGTTCTTC
NA	TRBJ1-3	TRBV19	few	CASSPTFSGNTIYF	TGTGCCAGTAGTCCGACGTTTTCTGGAAACACCATATATTTT
NA	TRBJ1-5	TRBV9	NA	CASSVEGGQQPQHF	TGTGCCAGCAGCGTAGAGGGGGGGCAGCAGCCCCAGCATTTT
NA	TRBJ2-1	TRBV6-1	NA	CASSEPLAYRDNEQFF	TGTGCCAGCAGTGAACCCCTAGCGTATAGAGACAATGAGCAGTTCTTC
TRBD1	TRBJ1-2	TRBV7-9	few	CASSSQTGGWGGYTF	TGTGCCAGCAGCTCCCAGACAGGGGGCTGGGGCGGCTACACCTTC
TRBD1	TRBJ2-7	TRBV7-8	many	CASSSRTGQRDEQYF	TGTGCCAGCAGCTCGCGGACAGGGCAGAGAGACGAGCAGTACTTC
TRBD1	TRBJ1-5	TRBV12-3/TRBV12-4	many	CASSPGGRQPQHF	TGTGCCAGCAGCCCAGGGGGTCGGCAGCCCCAGCATTTT
NA	TRBJ2-1	TRBV7-2	few	CASSGSVVEQFF	TGTGCCAGCAGCGGGAGCGTGGTTGAGCAGTTCTTC
NA	TRBJ2-3	TRBV7-9	many	CASSLVGTDTQYF	TGTGCCAGCAGCTTAGTTGGCACAGATACGCAGTATTTT
NA	TRBJ1-2	TRBV14	NA	CASSLWDGELYGYTF	TGTGCCAGCAGCCTTTGGGACGGAGAACTCTATGGCTACACCTTC
NA	TRBJ1-1	TRBV12-3/TRBV12-4	NA	CASSPSDRYAEAFF	TGTGCCAGCAGTCCTTCTGACAGGTATGCTGAAGCTTTCTTT
NA	TRBJ1-1	TRBV7-9	few	CASSLAGGMSTEAFF	TGTGCCAGCAGCTTAGCGGGTGGAATGAGCACTGAAGCTTTCTTT
TRBD1	TRBJ1-1	TRBV5-1	NA	CASSLEQGAQNTEAFF	TGCGCCAGCAGCTTGGAACAGGGGGCGCAGAACACTGAAGCTTTCTTT